One sample yielded the 10 T cell receptor beta chains listed below, sequenced in a study of blood T cell repertoires in COVID-19. Profiled with immunoSEQ multiplex PCR; TCRdb holds only in-frame clones, not every one. Of 200,000 to 250,000 clones in the sample, around 90% were seen once. Material: PBMCs or T cells enriched from blood (not recorded which). The source is a woman younger than 35 who had recovered from COVID-19.

The gene calls are TRBV9 and TRBJ1-2; no reliable D call. The CDR3 has 14 residues. The germline V gene encodes CDR1 SGDLS and CDR2 YYNGEE. V lost 4 bases to trimming and J lost 3 bases, with 13 bases between them. CDR3 sequence: CASSPERSHYGYTF. CDR3 bases: TGTGCCAGCAGCCCAGAGCGGTCTCACTATGGCTACACCTTC.

CDR3 residues: CASGPSGGARETQYF. The DNA of the CDR3 is TGTGCTAGTGGACCCAGCGGGGGGGCTCGGGAGACCCAGTACTTC. The chain carries TRBV12-5 and TRBJ2-5; 10 nucleotides agree with TRBD2. V lost 6 bases to trimming and J lost 5 bases; unmatched junction nucleotides: 9. The CDR3 is 15 amino acids. The germline CDR1 and CDR2 sequences are LGHNT and FRNRAP.

The chain carries TRBV5-1 and TRBJ2-2; the D gene is possibly TRBD2 (5 bases). Trimming shortened V by 1 base and J by 3 bases, and 16 bases separated the two germline ends. Germline V gene sequence: CDR1 SGHRS, CDR2 YFSETQ. The CDR3 has 17 residues. The CDR3 here is CASSLFYAEAHTGELFF. The CDR3 DNA sequence: TGCGCCAGCAGCTTGTTTTATGCGGAGGCGCACACCGGGGAGCTGTTTTTT.

The genes are TRBV5-1 and TRBJ2-1; the D gene is possibly TRBD1 (5 bases). CDR3 length equals 15 residues. Germline V gene lookup returns CDR1 SGHRS and CDR2 YFSETQ. V was cut by 6 bases and J by 0 bases, with 13 bases left in between. The CDR3 coding sequence is TGCGCCAGCACCCCCGTGGACAACTCCTACAATGAGCAGTTCTTC. The encoded protein is CASTPVDNSYNEQFF. The entire variable domain, with the rest obtained from reference TRBV5-1 and TRBJ2-1, is as follows: KAGVTQTPRYLIKTRGQQVTLSCSPISGHRSVSWYQQTPGQGLQFLFEYFSETQRNKGNFPGRFSGRQFSNSRSEMNVSTLELGDSALYLCASTPVDNSYNEQFFGPGTRLTVL.

The chain combines TRBV25-1 with TRBJ2-1, with TRBD2 matching 7 bases. The CDR3 covers 16 residues. V shed 1 base, J shed 5 bases, and the junction held 8 bases outside the gene matches. CDR1 and CDR2 (germline): MGHDK, SYGVNS. Here the CDR3 DNA reads TGTGCCAGCAGTGAATTTGTTAGCGGGCTTGACAATGAGCAGTTCTTC. This sequence encodes CASSEFVSGLDNEQFF.

This chain connects TRBV27 to TRBJ1-2; the D gene is possibly TRBD1 (5 bases). Germline CDR1 and CDR2: MNHEY and SMNVEV (reference sequence). The CDR3 covers 14 residues. This CDR3 reads CARRAGVSIGGYTF. The CDR3, as DNA: TGTGCGCGACGCGCGGGGGTTAGTATTGGGGGCTACACCTTC.

V and J are TRBV24-1 and TRBJ2-7, with a tentative D call TRBD1 (6 bases). The germline gives CDR1 KGHDR, CDR2 SFDVKD. V shed 5 bases and J shed 1 base, with 20 bases lying between them. The CDR3 covers 17 residues. The CDR3: CATSATPGRGSSYEQYF. The CDR3 bases are TGTGCCACCAGTGCTACACCCGGCAGGGGCTCTTCCTACGAGCAGTACTTC.

The rearrangement links TRBV14 to TRBJ2-2, with D possibly being TRBD1 (5 bases). This CDR3 spans 16 amino acids. V lost 0 bases to trimming and J lost 0 bases, with 8 bases between them. Germline V gene data show CDR1 as SGHDN and CDR2 as FVKESK. CDR3 nucleotide sequence: TGTGCCAGCAGCCAAGATATAGGGGCGAACACCGGGGAGCTGTTTTTT. Amino acid sequence: CASSQDIGANTGELFF.

The chain joins TRBV6-5 to TRBJ2-7; D might be TRBD2 (6 bases). Germline loops: CDR1 MNHEY, CDR2 SVGAGI. The CDR3 sequence is 12 residues long. V gave up 8 bases and J gave up 6 bases, with 14 bases separating them. The CDR3, as DNA: TGTGCCAGCTCCCCGTGGGGAGGCGAGCAGTACTTC. Protein product: CASSPWGGEQYF.

This CDR3 reads CASSLAGLARSWGGELFF. For the CDR3, the DNA is TGCGCCAGCAGCTTGGCGGGACTGGCCAGGAGCTGGGGCGGGGAGCTGTTTTTT. The V and J genes are TRBV5-1 and TRBJ2-2, with D maybe TRBD2 (6 bases). CDR1 and CDR2 (germline): SGHRS, YFSETQ. The CDR3 runs 18 residues. V was clipped by 0 bases and J by 7 bases, with 22 bases between them. Filled out from reference TRBV5-1 and TRBJ2-2, the complete variable domain reads KAGVTQTPRYLIKTRGQQVTLSCSPISGHRSVSWYQQTPGQGLQFLFEYFSETQRNKGNFPGRFSGRQFSNSRSEMNVSTLELGDSALYLCASSLAGLARSWGGELFFGEGSRLTVL.